Following are 4 T cell receptor beta chains from one sample sequenced in a study of shared clonotypes between healthy human individuals. TCRdb keeps only in-frame clones here, not all; method: immunoSEQ multiplex PCR. The table shows a few hundred thousand clones, with roughly four fifths occurring only once. The specimen was PBMCs. The receptors originated from a woman between 35 and 50 years old in good health. Some clones in this sample may be carry-over from other donors' samples.

The J gene is TRBJ2-1, the V gene TRBV5-4, with 15 nucleotides matching TRBD2. The trim removed 0 bases at V and 6 bases at J, leaving 4 bases unmatched. The CDR3 has 17 amino acids. Germline assignment: CDR1 SGHNT and CDR2 YYREEE (reference sequence). Here the CDR3 reads CASSLAGTSGGRNEQFF. The CDR3 nucleotides are TGTGCCAGCAGCTTGGCGGGGACTAGCGGGGGGCGCAATGAGCAGTTCTTC. Filled out from reference TRBV5-4 and TRBJ2-1, the complete variable domain reads ETGVTQSPTHLIKTRGQQVTLRCSSQSGHNTVSWYQQALGQGPQFIFQYYREEENGRGNFPPRFSGLQFPNYSSELNVNALELDDSALYLCASSLAGTSGGRNEQFFGPGTRLTVL.

This sequence joins TRBV20-1 and TRBJ2-3; the D is unclear. Between the trimmed V and J ends, which lost 3 bases and 5 bases, there was a span of 3 bases. The germline CDR1 and CDR2 sequences are DFQATT and SNEGSKA (reference sequence). The CDR3 contains 10 residues. CDR3 bases: TGCAGTGCTAGGAAAGATACGCAGTATTTT. It specifies CSARKDTQYF.

The genes are TRBV5-1 and TRBJ1-1; no reliable D call. Trimming shortened V by 0 bases and J by 3 bases, and 12 bases separated the two germline ends. The CDR3 contains 15 residues. Germline CDR1 and CDR2: SGHRS and YFSETQ. The CDR3, as DNA: TGCGCCAGCAGCTTGGGTGCCGGGATCGACACTGAAGCTTTCTTT. Translation: CASSLGAGIDTEAFF.

The rearrangement links TRBV4-2 to TRBJ2-1, with 13 nucleotides matching TRBD2. The ends lost 4 bases at V and 7 bases at J; junction bases unmatched: 1. CDR1 is LGHNA and CDR2 is YNFKEQ in the germline V gene. There are 14 residues in the CDR3. CDR3 DNA sequence: TGTGCCAGCAGCCGGGGACTAGCGGGAAATGAGCAGTTCTTC. This gives the protein CASSRGLAGNEQFF.